Below, 26 T cell receptor beta chains from the same sample are listed, as sequenced in a study of T cell repertoires in aging, cancer and after chemotherapy. Peripheral blood genomic DNA, not sorted cells or RNA, was the template. Rearranged V-D-J TRB sequences were amplified with a mixed TRB-A/B primer pool. TCRdb used MiXCR to reprocess the multiplex PCR reads, holding one entry per CDR3 protein. This table holds about 1,700 distinct CDR3 sequences, 55% to 60% found once. Source material: blood. Receptor source: a human donor with a blood cancer.

A word on this clonotype: Relative to the germline gene, one junction end is altered; a read error may explain this. V usage is TRBV29-1 and J usage is TRBJ2-6; no clear D. The CDR3 totals 13 residues. From germline, CDR1 is SQVTM and CDR2 ANQGSEA. CDR3 DNA: TGCAGCGTTGACTGGGGTGGGTCCAACGTCCTGACTTTC. Translated, it gives CSVDWGGSNVLTF.

This clonotype was observed a handful of times. The V and J genes are TRBV6-5 and TRBJ2-7, with D maybe TRBD1 (6 bases). Looked up from germline, CDR1 is MNHEY and CDR2 is SVGAGI. V shed 5 bases and J shed 4 bases, with 15 bases lying between them. This CDR3 spans 14 amino acids. The CDR3 spells CASSPSGQTYEQYF. CDR3 in DNA: TGTGCCAGCAGTCCTTCCGGACAGACTTACGAGCAGTACTTC.

This chain joins TRBV5-4 and TRBJ2-1, with 9 bases that match TRBD2. The germline CDR1 and CDR2 sequences are SGHNT and YYREEE (reference sequence). V dropped 2 bases and J dropped 9; count of bases not matched to a gene: 9. This CDR3 is built from 15 residues. The CDR3 loop reads CASSLIAGAMGEQFF. CDR3 coding DNA: TGTGCCAGCAGCTTAATAGCGGGAGCGATGGGTGAGCAGTTCTTC.

The CDR3 DNA is TGCAGTGTTGTCCGGGACAGCAATTCACCCCTCCACTTT. Translated, it gives CSVVRDSNSPLHF. This chain joins TRBV20-1 and TRBJ1-6; 7 nucleotides agree with TRBD1. Germline V gene sequence: CDR1 DFQATT, CDR2 SNEGSKA (reference sequence). The length of the CDR3 is 13 residues. The V and J ends lost 7 bases and 7 bases, in that order; junction bases with no gene match: 7.

The V gene is TRBV29-1, the J gene TRBJ2-5; the D is unclear. With 3 bases removed from V and 2 bases from J, the gap between germline ends came to 10 bases. CDR3 length: 13 amino acids. CDR1 is SQVTM, CDR2 ANQGSEA, per germline. The CDR3 DNA reads as TGCAGCGTTGAGGTGGTAGTGCAAGAGACCCAGTACTTC. This encodes CSVEVVVQETQYF. The full variable domain, rest sourced from reference TRBV29-1 and TRBJ2-5, is SAVISQKPSRDICQRGTSLTIQCQVDSQVTMMFWYRQQPGQSLTLIATANQGSEATYESGFVIDKFPISRPNLTFSTLTVSNMSPEDSSIYLCSVEVVVQETQYFGPGTRLLVL.

This clonotype was detected once. The chain uses TRBV5-6 and TRBJ1-5; D is uncertain. V lost 0 bases to trimming and J lost 7 bases, with 14 bases between them. This CDR3 contains 15 residues. Germline loops: CDR1 SGHDT, CDR2 YYEEEE. DNA for the CDR3: TGTGCCAGCAGCTTGGGGGGTATCTCCTCACAGCCCCAGCATTTT. It codes for CASSLGGISSQPQHF. Looking up the rest from reference TRBV5-6 and TRBJ1-5 gives the full variable domain: DAGVTQSPTHLIKTRGQQVTLRCSPKSGHDTVSWYQQALGQGPQFIFQYYEEEERQRGNFPDRFSGHQFPNYSSELNVNALLLGDSALYLCASSLGGISSQPQHFGDGTRLSIL.

This chain joins TRBV11-3 and TRBJ2-5, with 10 positions matching TRBD2. There are 16 residues in the CDR3. Germline lookup yields CDR1 SGHNT and CDR2 YENEEA. The V and J ends lost 5 bases and 1 base, in that order; junction bases with no gene match: 7. The CDR3 bases are TGTGCCAGCAGCCCAAGGACTAGCGGTCTCCAAGAGACCCAGTACTTC. Translating gives CASSPRTSGLQETQYF.

The V call is TRBV24-1, the J call TRBJ2-3; D unclear. In germline, CDR1 is KGHDR, CDR2 SFDVKD. This CDR3 is 14 amino acids long. The V and J ends lost 3 bases and 0 bases respectively, with 6 bases between them. CDR3 bases: TGTGCCACCAGTGATGGCATTAGCACAGATACGCAGTATTTT. Translated, it gives CATSDGISTDTQYF.

V gene TRBV20-1 combines with J gene TRBJ2-7, with D maybe TRBD2 (6 bases). This CDR3 is 12 amino acids long. Germline CDR1 DFQATT, CDR2 SNEGSKA (reference sequence). V lost 5 bases to trimming and J lost 2 bases, with 10 bases between them. CDR3 DNA: TGCAGTGCTCTAGCGCCTACCTACGAGCAGTACTTC. Translation gives CSALAPTYEQYF.

This chain uses TRBV6-5 with TRBJ1-2; no clear D. This CDR3 comprises 12 residues. The V and J ends lost 6 bases and 4 bases respectively, with 9 bases between them. The germline gives CDR1 MNHEY, CDR2 SVGAGI. In nucleotides, the CDR3 is TGTGCCAGCAGAGGTCGAGGCTATGGCTACACCTTC. It yields the protein CASRGRGYGYTF.

V gene TRBV7-9 combines with J gene TRBJ2-1, with 7 bases aligning to TRBD2. Germline-derived CDR1 and CDR2 are SEHNR and FQNEAQ (reference sequence). The length of the CDR3 is 12 residues. J gave up 10 bases and V 3 bases, and 3 bases lay outside the gene matches. CDR3 region: CASSLRAGEQFF. The CDR3 coding sequence is TGTGCCAGCAGCTTGCGAGCGGGAGAGCAGTTCTTC.

The V and J genes are TRBV6-5 and TRBJ2-3; D is possibly TRBD1 (6 bases). Trimming removed 8 bases at V and 7 bases at J, with 13 bases between. CDR1 is MNHEY, CDR2 SVGAGI, per germline. The CDR3 is 12 residues long. The CDR3 coding sequence is TGTGCCAGCCGGGACATGAGTTATACGCAGTATTTT. Its translation: CASRDMSYTQYF.

The rearrangement joins TRBV29-1 to TRBJ1-1; D gene ambiguous. Trimming took 1 base from V and 0 from J, leaving 15 bases between them. The CDR3 runs 16 residues. CDR1 and CDR2 from the germline V gene are SQVTM and ANQGSEA. The CDR3 DNA sequence: TGCAGCGTTGAAGTTTCCGACTTGAGAATGAACACTGAAGCTTTCTTT. This sequence encodes CSVEVSDLRMNTEAFF.

CDR3 residues: CSAHIDRDVDTEAFF. The DNA of the CDR3 is TGCAGCGCCCATATTGACAGGGACGTAGACACTGAAGCTTTCTTT. J is TRBJ1-1 and V is TRBV29-1; 7 nucleotides line up with TRBD1. The CDR3 totals 15 residues. With V trimmed by 7 bases and J by 3 bases, 14 bases remained unmatched. The germline V gene encodes CDR1 SQVTM and CDR2 ANQGSEA.

The rearrangement joins TRBV12-3 or TRBV12-4 to TRBJ1-5; D not certain. This CDR3 comprises 14 residues. The V gene lost 5 bases and the J gene lost 7 bases, with 15 bases spanning the gap. The CDR3 coding sequence is TGTGCCAGCAGTCTTACCAGTCTGGACCAGCCCCAGCATTTT. It translates to CASSLTSLDQPQHF.

V is TRBV6-6 and J is TRBJ2-7; 7 bases agree with TRBD1. The junction had 6 bases not matched to a gene; V was cut back by 4 bases and J by 3 bases. The CDR3 sequence is 14 residues long. The germline V gene has CDR1 MNHNY and CDR2 SVGAGI (reference sequence). CDR3 in amino acids: CASSSDRDRYEQYF. The DNA of the CDR3 is TGTGCCAGCAGTTCCGACAGGGATCGCTACGAGCAGTACTTC.

The chain uses TRBV30 and TRBJ2-1, with D possibly matching TRBD2 (6 bases). This CDR3 has 15 amino acids. CDR1 and CDR2 (germline): GTSNPN, SVGIG (reference sequence). V lost 0 bases, J lost 2 bases, and 11 bases lay in between. CDR3 region: CAWSVLAGPYNEQFF. The CDR3 DNA follows: TGTGCCTGGAGTGTACTGGCGGGACCCTACAATGAGCAGTTCTTC.

Regarding this clonotype: An end of the junction does not agree with germline; a read error may underlie this. The genes are TRBV12-3 or TRBV12-4 and TRBJ2-3; 7 nucleotides align to TRBD1. The CDR3 covers 11 residues. This CDR3 is CASSTLGTADF. CDR3 coding DNA: TGTGCCAGCAGTACACTGGGGACAGCTGATTTT.

The rearrangement joins TRBV5-4 to TRBJ2-2; D might be TRBD1 (5 bases). Trimming cost V 5 bases and J 9 bases, with 26 bases left between them. Germline V gene sequence: CDR1 SGHNT, CDR2 YYREEE (reference sequence). This CDR3 region has 17 residues. Written as DNA, the CDR3 is TGTGCCAGCAGTCTCTACGGGCTTCAGGGTGGAGACCGGGAGCTGTTTTTT. This translates into CASSLYGLQGGDRELFF.

This rearrangement joins TRBV10-3 to TRBJ1-2; possibly TRBD1 for D (5 bases). Germline-derived CDR1 and CDR2 are ENHRY and SYGVKD. The CDR3 has 12 amino acids. V was shortened by 4 bases and J by 8 bases, with 11 bases between the two germline ends. The CDR3 reads CAISGQIEGYTF. In DNA form, the CDR3 reads TGTGCCATCAGTGGACAGATTGAGGGCTACACCTTC.

The rearrangement joins TRBV30 to TRBJ1-2; the D gene is possibly TRBD1 (6 bases). The CDR3 totals 14 residues. Trimming removed 3 bases from V and 5 bases from J, with 16 bases in between. Germline V gene lookup returns CDR1 GTSNPN and CDR2 SVGIG (reference sequence). The CDR3 DNA reads as TGTGCCTGGAGCGTCCTCAAGGGGGGGTATGGCTACACCTTC. Protein product: CAWSVLKGGYGYTF.

This clonotype has a single count. This rearrangement joins TRBV30 to TRBJ2-1; D is perhaps TRBD2 (7 bases). With 2 bases removed from V and 6 bases from J, the gap between germline ends came to 20 bases. CDR1 and CDR2 from the germline V gene are GTSNPN and SVGIG (reference sequence). This CDR3 comprises 16 residues. The CDR3 is CAWSLPVGGLSNEQFF. The CDR3 DNA reads TGTGCCTGGAGTTTACCGGTCGGGGGGCTTAGCAATGAGCAGTTCTTC. Based on the CDR3 plus reference TRBV30 and TRBJ2-1, the full variable domain is SQTIHQWPATLVQPVGSPLSLECTVEGTSNPNLYWYRQAAGRGLQLLFYSVGIGQISSEVPQNLSASRPQDRQFILSSKKLLLSDSGFYLCAWSLPVGGLSNEQFFGPGTRLTVL.

The chain employs TRBV30 and TRBJ1-1, with no clear D. This CDR3 is built from 12 residues. Germline-derived CDR1 and CDR2 are GTSNPN and SVGIG (reference sequence). V gave up 5 bases and J gave up 6 bases, with 13 bases separating them. The CDR3 DNA reads as TGTGCCTGGTATATTCTGGGTTCTGAAGCTTTCTTT. This encodes CAWYILGSEAFF.

This chain connects TRBV11-3 to TRBJ1-2, with 10 nucleotides matching TRBD1. CDR1 and CDR2 (germline): SGHNT, YENEEA. Germline trimming cut 2 bases from V and 4 bases from J; bases unmatched to any gene: 4. The CDR3 is made up of 15 amino acids. As DNA, the CDR3 is TGTGCCAGCAGCTTAAGGGGGACAGGGGCCTATGGCTACACCTTC. Residues: CASSLRGTGAYGYTF.

The chain employs TRBV13 and TRBJ2-5; 7 bases match TRBD2. In germline, CDR1 is PRHDT, CDR2 FYEKMQ (reference sequence). V was clipped by 1 base and J by 5 bases; unmatched bases: 16. This CDR3 has 18 residues. The CDR3 here is CASSLEGWEAGRRETQYF. The DNA for the CDR3 is TGTGCCAGCAGCTTAGAAGGCTGGGAAGCGGGAAGACGGGAGACCCAGTACTTC.

The DNA of the CDR3 is TGCAGTGCTAGAGAAGCGGACAGGCCCTATGGCTACACCTTC. Protein product: CSAREADRPYGYTF. J is TRBJ1-2 and V is TRBV20-1; 7 bases agree with TRBD1. Trimming at V came to 0 bases and at J to 4 bases, leaving 5 bases not matched to a gene. The germline CDR1 and CDR2 sequences are DFQATT and SNEGSKA (reference sequence). CDR3 length: 14 residues.